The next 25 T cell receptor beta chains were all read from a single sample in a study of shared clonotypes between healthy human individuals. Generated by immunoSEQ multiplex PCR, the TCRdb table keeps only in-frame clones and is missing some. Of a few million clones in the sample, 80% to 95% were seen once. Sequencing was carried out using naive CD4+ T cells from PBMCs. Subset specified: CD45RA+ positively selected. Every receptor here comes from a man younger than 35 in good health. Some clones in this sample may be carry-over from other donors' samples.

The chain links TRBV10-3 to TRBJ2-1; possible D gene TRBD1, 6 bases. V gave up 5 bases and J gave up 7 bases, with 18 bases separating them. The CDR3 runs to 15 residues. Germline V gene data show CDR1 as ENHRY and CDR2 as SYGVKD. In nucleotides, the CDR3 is TGTGCCATCAGTTACCTACAGGGCGCAGGGAATGAGCAGTTCTTC. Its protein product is CAISYLQGAGNEQFF.

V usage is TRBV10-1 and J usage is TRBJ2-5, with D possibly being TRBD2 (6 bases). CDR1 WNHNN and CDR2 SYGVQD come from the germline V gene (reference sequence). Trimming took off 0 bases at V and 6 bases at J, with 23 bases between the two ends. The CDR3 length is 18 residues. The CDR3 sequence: CASSESGTPERGVKTQYF. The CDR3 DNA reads TGCGCCAGCAGTGAGTCCGGGACTCCGGAGCGCGGCGTAAAGACCCAGTACTTC.

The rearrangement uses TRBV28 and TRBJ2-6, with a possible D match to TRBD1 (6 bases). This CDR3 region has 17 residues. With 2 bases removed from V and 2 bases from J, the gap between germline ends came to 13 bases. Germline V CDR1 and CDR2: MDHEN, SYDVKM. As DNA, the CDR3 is TGTGCCAGCAGTTTAGTCAGGGGAGCCCCTGGGGCCAACGTCCTGACTTTC. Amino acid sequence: CASSLVRGAPGANVLTF.

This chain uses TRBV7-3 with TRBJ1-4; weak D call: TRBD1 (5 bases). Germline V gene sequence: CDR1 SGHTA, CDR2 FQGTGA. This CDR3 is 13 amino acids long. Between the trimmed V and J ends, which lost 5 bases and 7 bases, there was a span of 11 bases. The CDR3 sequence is CASSPRDREKLFF. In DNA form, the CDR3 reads TGTGCCAGCAGCCCAAGGGACCGTGAAAAACTGTTTTTT. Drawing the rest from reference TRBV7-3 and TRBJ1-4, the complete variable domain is GAGVSQTPSNKVTEKGKYVELRCDPISGHTALYWYRQSLGQGPEFLIYFQGTGAADDSGLPNDRFFAVRPEGSVSTLKIQRTERGDSAVYLCASSPRDREKLFFGSGTQLSVL.

The CDR3 nucleotides read TGTGCCAGTAGTACCGGGACTAGGGGCGAGCAGTACTTC. Encoded protein: CASSTGTRGEQYF. The rearrangement joins TRBV19 to TRBJ2-7, with 8 nucleotides matching TRBD2. Per germline, CDR1 LNHDA and CDR2 SQIVND (reference sequence). The CDR3 consists of 13 residues. V was clipped by 4 bases and J by 6 bases; unmatched bases: 5.

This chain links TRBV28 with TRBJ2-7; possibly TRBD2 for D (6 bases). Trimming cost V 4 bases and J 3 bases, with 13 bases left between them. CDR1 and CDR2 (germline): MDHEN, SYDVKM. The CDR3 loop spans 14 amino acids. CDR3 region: CASSSPSVYYEQYF. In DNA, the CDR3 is TGTGCCAGCAGTTCGCCTAGCGTCTACTACGAGCAGTACTTC.

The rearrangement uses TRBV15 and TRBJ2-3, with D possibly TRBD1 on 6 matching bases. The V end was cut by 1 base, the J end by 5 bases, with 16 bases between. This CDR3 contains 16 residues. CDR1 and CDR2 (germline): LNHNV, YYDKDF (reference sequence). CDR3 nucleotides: TGTGCCACCAGCAGAGTGATCGCTAGGGGGAGAGATACGCAGTATTTT. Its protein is CATSRVIARGRDTQYF. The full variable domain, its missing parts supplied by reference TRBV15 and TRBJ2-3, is DAMVIQNPRYQVTQFGKPVTLSCSQTLNHNVMYWYQQKSSQAPKLLFHYYDKDFNNEADTPDNFQSRRPNTSFCFLDIRSPGLGDTAMYLCATSRVIARGRDTQYFGPGTRLTVL.

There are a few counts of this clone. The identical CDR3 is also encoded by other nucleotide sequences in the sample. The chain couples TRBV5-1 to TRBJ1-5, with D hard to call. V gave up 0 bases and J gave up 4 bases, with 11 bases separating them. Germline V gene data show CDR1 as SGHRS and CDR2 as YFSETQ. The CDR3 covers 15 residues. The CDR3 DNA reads TGCGCCAGCAGCTTGGAGGGCTACAGTAATCAGCCCCAGCATTTT. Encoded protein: CASSLEGYSNQPQHF.

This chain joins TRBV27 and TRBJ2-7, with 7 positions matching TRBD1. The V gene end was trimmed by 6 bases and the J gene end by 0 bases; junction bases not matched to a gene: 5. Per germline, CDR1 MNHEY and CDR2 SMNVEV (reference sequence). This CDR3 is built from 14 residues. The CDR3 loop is CASSRQGSSYEQYF. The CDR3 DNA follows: TGTGCCAGCAGCCGACAGGGAAGCTCCTACGAGCAGTACTTC.

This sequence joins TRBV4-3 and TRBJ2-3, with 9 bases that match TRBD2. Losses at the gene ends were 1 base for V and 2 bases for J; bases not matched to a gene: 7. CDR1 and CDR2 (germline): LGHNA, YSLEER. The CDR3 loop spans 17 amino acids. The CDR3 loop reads CASSQVYAGGPTDTQYF. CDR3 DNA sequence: TGCGCCAGCAGCCAAGTGTATGCGGGAGGGCCCACAGATACGCAGTATTTT.

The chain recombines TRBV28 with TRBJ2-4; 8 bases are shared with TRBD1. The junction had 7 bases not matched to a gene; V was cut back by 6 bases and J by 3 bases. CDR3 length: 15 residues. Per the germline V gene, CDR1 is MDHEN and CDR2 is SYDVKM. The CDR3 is CASSETGVVKNIQYF. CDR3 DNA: TGTGCCAGCAGCGAGACAGGGGTAGTCAAAAACATTCAGTACTTC.

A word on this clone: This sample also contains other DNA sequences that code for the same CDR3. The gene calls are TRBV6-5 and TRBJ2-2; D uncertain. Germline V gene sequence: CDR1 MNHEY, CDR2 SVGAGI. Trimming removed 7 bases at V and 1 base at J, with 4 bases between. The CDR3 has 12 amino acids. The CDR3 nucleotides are TGTGCCAGCAAGGGGAACACCGGGGAGCTGTTTTTT. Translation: CASKGNTGELFF.

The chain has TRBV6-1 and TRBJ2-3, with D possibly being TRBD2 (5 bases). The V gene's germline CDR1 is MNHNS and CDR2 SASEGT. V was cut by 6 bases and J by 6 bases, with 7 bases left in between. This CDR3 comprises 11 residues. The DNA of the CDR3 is TGTGCCAGCAGAGGACTGGATACGCAGTATTTT. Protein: CASRGLDTQYF.

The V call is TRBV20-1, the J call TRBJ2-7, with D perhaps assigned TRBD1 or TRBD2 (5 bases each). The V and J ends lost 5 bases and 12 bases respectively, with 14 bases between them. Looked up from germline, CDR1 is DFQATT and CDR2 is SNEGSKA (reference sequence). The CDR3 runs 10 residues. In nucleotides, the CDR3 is TGCAGTGCTTGGGGGAGTCGTCTGTACTTC. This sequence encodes CSAWGSRLYF.

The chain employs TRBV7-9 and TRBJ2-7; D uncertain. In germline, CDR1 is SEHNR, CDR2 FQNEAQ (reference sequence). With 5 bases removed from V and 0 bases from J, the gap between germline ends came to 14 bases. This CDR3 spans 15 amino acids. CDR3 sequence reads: CASSPTLGPSYEQYF. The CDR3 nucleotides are TGTGCCAGCAGCCCCACCCTTGGTCCCTCCTACGAGCAGTACTTC. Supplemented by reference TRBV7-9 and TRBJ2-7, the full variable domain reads DTGVSQNPRHKITKRGQNVTFRCDPISEHNRLYWYRQTLGQGPEFLTYFQNEAQLEKSRLLSDRFSAERPKGSFSTLEIQRTEQGDSAMYLCASSPTLGPSYEQYFGPGTRLTVT.

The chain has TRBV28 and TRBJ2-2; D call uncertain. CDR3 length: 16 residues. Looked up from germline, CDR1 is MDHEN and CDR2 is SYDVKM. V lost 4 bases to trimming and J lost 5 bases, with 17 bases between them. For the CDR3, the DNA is TGTGCCAGCAGTTCCCCTGGGGAAAGGGTTACCGGGGAGCTGTTTTTT. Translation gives CASSSPGERVTGELFF.

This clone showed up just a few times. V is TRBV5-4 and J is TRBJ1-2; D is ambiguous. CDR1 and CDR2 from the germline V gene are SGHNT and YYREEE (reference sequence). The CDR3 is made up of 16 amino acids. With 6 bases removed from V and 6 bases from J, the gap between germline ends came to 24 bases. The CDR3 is CASTLAGGVSVDGYTF. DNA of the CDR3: TGTGCCAGCACCCTTGCCGGCGGGGTGAGTGTAGATGGCTACACCTTC. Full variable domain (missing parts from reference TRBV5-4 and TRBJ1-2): ETGVTQSPTHLIKTRGQQVTLRCSSQSGHNTVSWYQQALGQGPQFIFQYYREEENGRGNFPPRFSGLQFPNYSSELNVNALELDDSALYLCASTLAGGVSVDGYTFGSGTRLTVV.

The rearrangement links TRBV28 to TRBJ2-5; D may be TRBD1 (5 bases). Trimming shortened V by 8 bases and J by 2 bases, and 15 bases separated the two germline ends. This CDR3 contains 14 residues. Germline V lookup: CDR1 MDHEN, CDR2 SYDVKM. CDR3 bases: TGTGCCAGCCATAAGGTGGGGCAACAAGAGACCCAGTACTTC. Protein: CASHKVGQQETQYF.

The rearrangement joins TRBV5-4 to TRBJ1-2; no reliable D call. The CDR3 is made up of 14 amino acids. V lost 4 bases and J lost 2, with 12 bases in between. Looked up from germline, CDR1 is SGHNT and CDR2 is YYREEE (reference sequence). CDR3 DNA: TGTGCCAGCAGCCGCCGGACGGACAACTATGGCTACACCTTC. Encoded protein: CASSRRTDNYGYTF. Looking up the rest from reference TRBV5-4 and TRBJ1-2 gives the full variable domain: ETGVTQSPTHLIKTRGQQVTLRCSSQSGHNTVSWYQQALGQGPQFIFQYYREEENGRGNFPPRFSGLQFPNYSSELNVNALELDDSALYLCASSRRTDNYGYTFGSGTRLTVV.

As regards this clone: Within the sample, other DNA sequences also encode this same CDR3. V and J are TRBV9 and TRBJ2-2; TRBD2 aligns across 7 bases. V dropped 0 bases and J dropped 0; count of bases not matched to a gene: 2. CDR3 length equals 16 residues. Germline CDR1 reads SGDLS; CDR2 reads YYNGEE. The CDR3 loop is CASSVAGRANTGELFF. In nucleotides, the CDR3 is TGTGCCAGCAGCGTAGCAGGGAGGGCGAACACCGGGGAGCTGTTTTTT.

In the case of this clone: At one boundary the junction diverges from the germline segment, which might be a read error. This CDR3 is CASSQEYKRERMDF. The CDR3 region has the DNA TGCGCCAGCAGCCAAGAATACAAACGGGAGAGGATGGATTTT. The V call is TRBV4-3, the J call TRBJ2-3, with D possibly TRBD2 on 6 matching bases. This CDR3 is 14 amino acids long. Germline assignment: CDR1 LGHNA and CDR2 YSLEER.

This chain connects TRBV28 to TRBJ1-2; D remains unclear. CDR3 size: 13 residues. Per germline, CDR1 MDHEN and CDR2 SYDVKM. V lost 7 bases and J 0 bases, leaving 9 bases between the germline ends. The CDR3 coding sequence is TGTGCCAGCAAGGAGGGCACTAACTATGGCTACACCTTC. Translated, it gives CASKEGTNYGYTF.

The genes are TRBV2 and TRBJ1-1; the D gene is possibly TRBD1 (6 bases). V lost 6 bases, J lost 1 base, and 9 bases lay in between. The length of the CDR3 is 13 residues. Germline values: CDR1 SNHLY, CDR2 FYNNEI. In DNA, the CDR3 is TGTGCCAGCAGGCTCAGGGGGAACACTGAAGCTTTCTTT. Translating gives CASRLRGNTEAFF.

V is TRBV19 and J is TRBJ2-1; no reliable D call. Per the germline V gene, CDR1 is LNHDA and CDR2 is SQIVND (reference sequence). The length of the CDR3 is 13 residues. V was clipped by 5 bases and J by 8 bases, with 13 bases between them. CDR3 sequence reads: CASSRAPPYEQFF. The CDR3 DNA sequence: TGTGCCAGTAGTCGAGCGCCTCCATATGAGCAGTTCTTC. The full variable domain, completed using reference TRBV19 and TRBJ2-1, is DGGITQSPKYLFRKEGQNVTLSCEQNLNHDAMYWYRQDPGQGLRLIYYSQIVNDFQKGDIAEGYSVSREKKESFPLTVTSAQKNPTAFYLCASSRAPPYEQFFGPGTRLTVL.

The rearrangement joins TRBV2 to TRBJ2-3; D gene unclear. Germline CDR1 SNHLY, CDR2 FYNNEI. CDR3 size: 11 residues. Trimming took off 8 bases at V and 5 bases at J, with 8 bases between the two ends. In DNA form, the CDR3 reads TGTGCCAGCGGAGCAGGAGATACGCAGTATTTT. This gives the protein CASGAGDTQYF.